The clone carrying this T cell receptor beta chain was seen a handful of times. Its matching antigen is unknown. The treatment here: roughly ten-day PBMC culture with coronavirus spike peptide pools or control peptides (ViraFEST assay). Via ViraFEST, peptide pools expanded antigen-specific T cells before TCR sequencing. The sample comes from a study of vaccination and CD4 T cells after COVID-19. About the study: Post-COVID samples were collected a median roughly 3 months following diagnosis, spanning 35 to 161. Every culture used as a control got a CEFX pool, an HIV-1 Nef pool, or no peptide. The stimulating agents, overlapping spike peptides, came from SARS-CoV-2, HCoV-NL63, HCoV-OC43 and HCoV-229E.

Scientists ran DNA taken from cultured CD4+ T cells through the Oncomine TCR Beta short-read assay for sequencing. MiXCR, run by TCRdb on the PCR reads, gives a single entry per CDR3 protein. This table holds around 26,000 distinct CDR3 sequences, roughly 60% found once. Per the germline V gene, CDR1 is DFQATT and CDR2 is SNEGSKA (reference sequence). The CDR3 has 11 amino acids. Trimming removed 5 bases from V and 3 bases from J, with 8 bases in between. The source material was CD4+ T cells from blood, cultured in vitro. V and J are TRBV20-1 and TRBJ2-7; D might be TRBD2 (5 bases). This TCR was sampled from a human donor who had recovered from COVID-19. In DNA, the CDR3 is TGCAGTGCTTCCGGGGACTACGAGCAGTACTTC. Residues: CSASGDYEQYF.